The sequence of this T cell receptor (beta chain) was determined in a study of blood T cell repertoires in COVID-19 (dated by TCRdb to the early 2020s). Looking at the study overall: Samples from collaborators originated in the United States, Italy and Spain and spanned both the acute and convalescent phases of COVID-19. The material from the prospective study consisted of cDNA or gDNA derived from T cells, B-cell-depleted T cells, or PBMCs. Deeply sampled blood TCRbeta repertoires from subjects exposed to, actively infected with, or recovered from COVID-19 were included in the dataset. The repertoires were made available in a free public database intended to serve as a resource for research on the immune response to SARS-CoV-2. The samples were drawn from two sources: the first 160 participants of the ongoing ImmuneRACE study, and 1,200 or so subjects contributed by 6 global collaborators. The sample metadata nearly always contained a de-identified subject ID, COVID-19 status, age in years and sex. Where available, HLA class I and class II types were taken from metadata supplied by the sample provider and were not determined by assay-based typing.

One collaborating source in Seattle enrolled patients during active infection and followed them longitudinally through the course of disease. Each collaborating institution followed its own protocols to collect whole blood in K2EDTA tubes. For TCRbeta analysis, collaborator samples were shipped as frozen whole blood, as isolated PBMCs, or as DNA extracted from either sample type. The CDR3, from cysteine to phenylalanine, totals 14 residues. The entry retains the CDR3 DNA only, 42 bases that are in frame from base 1. V and J are trimmed by 5 bases and 6 bases, and the gene matches miss 9 bases of the junction. CDR1 and CDR2, looked up from the germline V gene (reference sequence), are MNHEY and SMNVEV. Beyond this particular receptor, the publication reports: How much clinical and demographic metadata was included differed by source and by participant, and the metadata was provided uncurated.

As to this clone: Its antigen is currently not known. Nothing much larger sits one base from this clone, and base qualities are not available.

The immunoSEQ Assay, a bias-controlled multiplex PCR, was used to amplify TCRbeta CDR3 regions from genomic DNA. In the original analysis: Nucleated cell counts per sample were estimated from amplification of reference gene primers within the assay. Sequence reads were collapsed and filtered to measure the absolute abundance of every unique TCRbeta CDR3 rearrangement. Productive Simpson clonality was computed per sample as the square root of Simpson's diversity index over productive rearrangements. TCRdb carries this immuneACCESS record with in-frame sequences only. Its versions omit some clonotypes, under half of them owing to an unresolved V gene in the studies checked, with the rest unexplained. D and trimming were read from the DNA, whereas the V and J calls and clone size are those reported in that table. This sample comprises 300,000 to 350,000 clones, 85% to 90% of them detected only once. The ten largest clonotypes hold roughly 6.6% of the sample.

The receptor was isolated from a woman aged 65 to 85 with COVID-19, enrolled during active disease. Recombination linked TRBV27 to TRBJ1-1; TRBD1 agrees with 7 junctional bases. Sequencing was done on a sample of peripheral blood. For the CDR3, the sequence is CASSPRDRSAEAFF. DNA sequence: TGTGCCAGCAGTCCTCGGGACAGAAGCGCTGAAGCTTTCTTT.